This T cell receptor (beta chain) derives from a study of vaccination and CD4 T cells after COVID-19. Germline V lookup: CDR1 LNHDA, CDR2 SQIVND (reference sequence). The CDR3 has 15 amino acids. The V and J ends lost 9 bases and 7 bases, in that order; junction bases with no gene match: 13. The table lists this clonotype with a few counts. Its target is unknown. Cultured CD4+ T-cell DNA underwent Oncomine TCR Beta short-read sequencing. TCRdb recomputed calls from the PCR reads with MiXCR, one row per CDR3 protein. The profile shows some 18,000 distinct CDR3 sequences, roughly 50% of them singletons. Treatment of the sample: approximately nine-day PBMC culture with coronavirus spike peptide pools or control peptides (ViraFEST assay).

The TCR sequence derives from a human donor who had recovered from COVID-19. Sequenced sample: CD4+ T cells from blood, cultured in vitro. This chain connects TRBV19 to TRBJ1-2, with 11 bases identical to TRBD1. The CDR3 protein is CASAGTGGGIGGYTF. As DNA, the CDR3 is TGTGCCAGCGCCGGGACAGGGGGTGGGATTGGTGGCTACACCTTC.